This T cell receptor beta chain came from a study of long-term antiretroviral therapy in people with HIV. General study points: The blood, collected between the mid-2000s and the late 2010s, was possibly taken under older ART regimens. Against controls, HIV repertoires showed narrower ranges of CDR3 length. Patients on ART gained diversity, which nonetheless stayed below transplant donor controls.

This CDR3 region has 14 residues. Deletions cut 2 bases from V and 12 bases from J, with 19 bases between. Germline V gives CDR1 KGHSH, CDR2 LQKENI. Version v3.0 of the immunoSEQ assay was performed at survey level. For every sample, sequencing targeted about 40,000-50,000 T-cell genomes. Assay: immunoSEQ multiplex PCR; the TCRdb copy retains only in-frame clones and omits some. The data contain around 29,000 clones, roughly 80% of them seen just once; the ten biggest clones take up 7.3%. Concerning this clone itself: The target antigen is unknown.

This rearrangement joins TRBV18 to TRBJ1-2; D is unresolved. The sample in question was unsorted PBMCs, obtained 0.3 years after starting antiretroviral therapy. The TCR was taken from a middle-aged man with HIV. This CDR3 is CASSPVPGGLGNTF. CDR3 DNA sequence: TGTGCCAGCTCACCAGTTCCGGGTGGGTTGGGAAACACCTTC.